Included here is one T cell receptor (beta chain) sequence, with context. Its antigen is currently unknown. Since all of the isolated RNA was reverse transcribed, expressed TCRB transcripts were what got sequenced. Sequencing was performed with immunoSEQ multiplex PCR; in TCRdb, only in-frame clones are kept and a portion is missing. The sample shows 600,000 to 750,000 clones, around 12% of them seen only once. The V and J ends lost 5 bases and 3 bases, in that order; junction bases with no gene match: 11. From germline, CDR1 is MNHEY and CDR2 SMNVEV (reference sequence). The CDR3 covers 17 residues. The sample is drawn from a study of beta chain features in type 1 diabetes. Study-level background: Summed over all samples, the examined sorted cells came to fewer than 120 million.

Whole-study findings and limits: Among all four CD4+ subsets, Type 1 diabetes patients had TCRB CDR3s that were moderately but significantly shorter. Compared to healthy donors, patients appeared to have naive, central memory and Treg TCRB repertoires that were more alike. Diminished insertions and augmented deletions at VDJ junctions characterized type 1 diabetes patients.

Sorted populations all had greater than 95% purity. This sequence originates from a man younger than 45 with type 1 diabetes. The chain combines TRBV27 with TRBJ1-4; 8 bases fit TRBD1. Sample: naive CD4+ T cells from blood. CDR3 loop: CASSDGQGPAANEKLFF. The CDR3, as DNA: TGTGCCAGCAGTGACGGACAGGGCCCTGCGGCTAATGAAAAACTGTTTTTT.